Listed below are T cell receptor beta chains from one sample, sequenced in a study of immune heterogeneity within non-small cell lung tumors. TCRdb analysed the multiplex PCR reads with MiXCR anew, one entry per CDR3 protein. This repertoire shows tens of thousands of distinct CDR3 sequences, 25% to 30% found once; its top ten account for 3.5% to 4.5%. Sample: lung tumor tissue. All receptors come from a middle-aged man with non-small cell lung cancer. CDR3s include the opening cysteine and the closing phenylalanine or tryptophan. The D gene is left open where the match is weak. Clone size is not always given. Where it is, it says once, few, many or a class for expanded clones.

V	size	D	J	DNA	CDR3
TRBV19	medium-sized	NA	TRBJ1-3	TGTGCCTCCAGGAGGACCGACACCATATATTTT	CASRRTDTIYF
TRBV30	many	NA	TRBJ1-5	TGTGCCTGGAACGACGGTAGCAATCAGCCCCAGCATTTT	CAWNDGSNQPQHF
TRBV19	many	TRBD2	TRBJ2-5	TGTGCCAGTAGCCAGATGGGACTAGCGGGAGGGCCGCGAGAGACCCAGTACTTC	CASSQMGLAGGPRETQYF
TRBV24-1	NA	NA	TRBJ2-1	TGTGCCACCGGTGATTTGAGGGGAAACTACAATGAGCAGTTCTTC	CATGDLRGNYNEQFF
TRBV14	many	NA	TRBJ2-3	TGTGCCAGCAGCCTAATGGGAGCAAATACGCAGTATTTT	CASSLMGANTQYF
TRBV29-1	NA	NA	TRBJ2-7	TGCAGCGTTGAAGAAACAGGTGGCTACGAGCAGTACTTC	CSVEETGGYEQYF
TRBV27	many	NA	TRBJ2-2	TGTGCCAGCAGTCCCCGGTGGGGGGGCGAGGAGCTGTTTTTT	CASSPRWGGEELFF
TRBV19	many	TRBD1	TRBJ2-2	TGTGCCAGTAGTTTAACAGGGGGCGCGAGGAACGGGGAGCTGTTTTTT	CASSLTGGARNGELFF
TRBV6-1	few	NA	TRBJ2-1	TGTGCCAGCGGGGTCGACAGTGAAACCTACAATGAGCAGTTCTTC	CASGVDSETYNEQFF
TRBV5-4	few	NA	TRBJ2-7	TGTGCCAGCAGCTATAGTCCCTCCTACGAGCAGTACTTC	CASSYSPSYEQYF
TRBV5-4	medium-sized	NA	TRBJ2-7	TGTGCCAGCAGCTTGGAGGGGATCTCCTACGAGCAGTACTTC	CASSLEGISYEQYF
TRBV3-1	NA	NA	TRBJ2-3	TGTGCCAGCAGCCCATCATACCGCACAGATACGCAGTATTTT	CASSPSYRTDTQYF
TRBV9	few	NA	TRBJ2-7	TGTGCCAGCAGCGCTGGGGGGACCCGGTGGGAGCAGTACTTC	CASSAGGTRWEQYF
TRBV6-2/TRBV6-3	many	NA	TRBJ1-5	TGTGCCAGCAGTTACGGCGGAAATCAGCCCCAGCATTTT	CASSYGGNQPQHF
TRBV4-1	few	TRBD2	TRBJ2-1	TGCGCCAGCAGCCACCCCGGACTAGCGAATGAGCAGTTCTTC	CASSHPGLANEQFF
TRBV7-2	NA	NA	TRBJ2-4	TGTGCCAGCAGCTTAGCCCCCCCCGGGAACATTCAGTACTTC	CASSLAPPGNIQYF
TRBV30	few	NA	TRBJ2-3	TGTGCCTGGAGTTGGGCTAGCAACACAGATACGCAGTATTTT	CAWSWASNTDTQYF
TRBV7-9	many	TRBD1	TRBJ1-2	TGTGCCAGCAGCTCCTCAGGGGGGGAGGCCTATGGCTACACCTTC	CASSSSGGEAYGYTF
TRBV6-2/TRBV6-3	many	NA	TRBJ1-2	TGTGCCAGCAGACCCATAGAAAGATCTAACTATGGCTACACCTTC	CASRPIERSNYGYTF
TRBV19	many	TRBD1	TRBJ2-7	TGTGCCAGTACCCCAGCGGACAGGGCCTACGAGCAGTACTTC	CASTPADRAYEQYF
TRBV20-1	many	NA	TRBJ2-2	TGCAGTGCTATAAAGGCAGGGAACACCGGGGAGCTGTTTTTT	CSAIKAGNTGELFF